This T cell receptor (beta chain) was observed in a study of blood T cell repertoires in COVID-19. The protocol was immunoSEQ multiplex PCR, while the TCRdb copy is restricted to in-frame clones and leaves out a portion. The sample has about 360,000 clones, around 87% seen once. The study assigned cohorts using participant-reported clinical history. The recovered donors of Cohort 3 showed two negative PCRs, clearance, or symptom resolution. Sequencing was performed on PBMCs or T cells enriched from blood (not recorded which). The receptor comes from a man aged 30 to 39 who had recovered from COVID-19.

CDR3 in DNA: TGCAGCTCTAGGGGTTCCACTGAAGCTTTCTTT. The encoded protein is CSSRGSTEAFF. The chain recombines TRBV20-1 with TRBJ1-1, with a possible D match to TRBD1 (5 bases). CDR3 length equals 11 residues. The V gene's germline CDR1 is DFQATT and CDR2 SNEGSKA (reference sequence).